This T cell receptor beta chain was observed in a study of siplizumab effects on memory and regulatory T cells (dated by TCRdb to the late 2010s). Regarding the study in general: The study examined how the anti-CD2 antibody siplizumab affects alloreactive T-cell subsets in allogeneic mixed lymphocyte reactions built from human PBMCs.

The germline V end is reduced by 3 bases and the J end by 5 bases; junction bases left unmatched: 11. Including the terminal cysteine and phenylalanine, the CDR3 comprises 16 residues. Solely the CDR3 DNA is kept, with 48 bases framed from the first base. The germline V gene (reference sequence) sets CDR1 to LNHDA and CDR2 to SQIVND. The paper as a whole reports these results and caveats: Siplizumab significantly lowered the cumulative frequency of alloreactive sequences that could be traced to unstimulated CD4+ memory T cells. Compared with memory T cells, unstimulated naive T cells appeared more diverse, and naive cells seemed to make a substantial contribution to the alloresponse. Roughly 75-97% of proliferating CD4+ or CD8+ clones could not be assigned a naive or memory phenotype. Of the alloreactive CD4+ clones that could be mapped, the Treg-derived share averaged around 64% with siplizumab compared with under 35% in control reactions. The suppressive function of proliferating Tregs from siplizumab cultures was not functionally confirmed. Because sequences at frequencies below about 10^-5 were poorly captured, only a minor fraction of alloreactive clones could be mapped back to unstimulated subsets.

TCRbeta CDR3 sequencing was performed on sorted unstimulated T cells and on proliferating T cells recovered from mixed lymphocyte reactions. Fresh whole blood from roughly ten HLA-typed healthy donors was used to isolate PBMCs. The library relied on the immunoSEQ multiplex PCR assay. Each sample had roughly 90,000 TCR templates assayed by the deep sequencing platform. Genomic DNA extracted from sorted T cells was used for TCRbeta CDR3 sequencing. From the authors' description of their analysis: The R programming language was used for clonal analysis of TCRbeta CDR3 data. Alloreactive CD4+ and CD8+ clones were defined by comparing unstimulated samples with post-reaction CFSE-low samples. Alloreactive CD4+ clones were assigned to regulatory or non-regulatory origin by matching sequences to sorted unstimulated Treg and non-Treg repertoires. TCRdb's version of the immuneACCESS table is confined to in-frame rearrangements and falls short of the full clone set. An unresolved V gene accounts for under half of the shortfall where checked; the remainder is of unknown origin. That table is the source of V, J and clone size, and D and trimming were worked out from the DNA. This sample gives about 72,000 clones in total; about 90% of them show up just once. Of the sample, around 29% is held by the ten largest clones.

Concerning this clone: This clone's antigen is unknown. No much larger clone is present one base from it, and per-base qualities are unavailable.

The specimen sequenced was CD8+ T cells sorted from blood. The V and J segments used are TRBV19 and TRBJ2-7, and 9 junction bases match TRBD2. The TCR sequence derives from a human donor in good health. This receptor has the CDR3 CASSMDSSGRLNEQYF. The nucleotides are TGTGCCAGTAGTATGGATAGTAGCGGGAGATTGAACGAGCAGTACTTC.